This T cell receptor beta chain is drawn from a study of blood T cell repertoires in COVID-19. Overall study: Sources were T cells, B-cell-depleted T cells, or PBMCs; the material itself was cDNA or gDNA.

Per the authors' pipeline: By means of reference gene primer amplification, nucleated cell counts were estimated. The protocol was immunoSEQ multiplex PCR, while the TCRdb copy is restricted to in-frame clones and leaves out a portion. The D gene and trimming were derived from the DNA, and the V and J assignments and clone size from that table. The sample includes roughly 190,000 clones, around 95% of them seen just once. The CDR3 contains 17 residues. J gave up 0 bases and V 3 bases, and 5 bases lay outside the gene matches. From germline, CDR1 is MGHRA and CDR2 YSYEKL. Seattle's cohort entered during active infection and was followed longitudinally.

Sequenced material: peripheral blood. This chain connects TRBV4-1 to TRBJ2-2, with 9 positions matching TRBD2. The source is a man under 40 with COVID-19, enrolled during active disease. The CDR3 DNA reads TGCGCCAGCAGCCAGACTTTAGCGGGGGCGAACACCGGGGAGCTGTTTTTT. Protein product: CASSQTLAGANTGELFF.